This is a list of T cell receptor beta chains from one sample in a study of post-analysis software for immune sequencing data. One entry per CDR3 protein results from TCRdb running MiXCR on the PCR reads. The sample shows a few hundred thousand distinct CDR3 sequences, under 40% of them seen only once. Sequencing was done on a sample of blood. Source of these receptors: a girl aged 2 to 17 with multiple sclerosis. The CDR3 runs from the conserved cysteine through the conserved F or W. A D gene is named only where the DNA matches it firmly. Clone size is not always given. Where it is, it says once, few, many or a class for expanded clones.

few,TRBJ1-1,TRBD1,TRBV4-1,TGCGCCAGCAGCCAAGGGACAGGACCTTACACTGAAGCTTTCTTT,CASSQGTGPYTEAFF
NA,TRBJ2-3,TRBD2,TRBV27,TGTGCCAGCAGTCCCCGGGGGGGACAACGCTTAGATACGCAGTATTTT,CASSPRGGQRLDTQYF
NA,TRBJ2-7,NA,TRBV21-1,TGTGCCAGCAGCAAAAAGAAGGTAGCGGGGGTTTCCTCCTACGAGCAGTACTTC,CASSKKKVAGVSSYEQYF
NA,TRBJ2-5,NA,TRBV5-1,TGCGCCAGCAGCCCCGCGGGGTTGGGAGAGACCCAGTACTTC,CASSPAGLGETQYF
NA,TRBJ2-7,NA,TRBV12-3/TRBV12-4,TGTACCAGCAGTTCAGACAGGACCTACGAGCAGTACTTC,CTSSSDRTYEQYF
NA,TRBJ2-7,TRBD1,TRBV5-1,TGCGCCAGCAGCTTGGCCGGGACAGGGAACGAGCAGTACTTC,CASSLAGTGNEQYF
NA,TRBJ1-6,NA,TRBV6-4,TGTGCCAGCAGTGATGTGCCGGGACCCAATAATTCACCCCTCCACTTT,CASSDVPGPNNSPLHF
NA,TRBJ2-1,NA,TRBV20-1,TGCAGTGCTAGACGGGTCTTAAACAGGGGAGGAGAGACCCAGTTCTTC,CSARRVLNRGGETQFF
NA,TRBJ2-5,NA,TRBV7-2,TGTGCCAGCAGCTTATTCCTGCAAGAGACCCAGTACTTC,CASSLFLQETQYF
few,TRBJ2-5,TRBD1,TRBV11-2,TGTGCCAGCAGCTTATTAGGCAGGGGGCCGGAGACCCAGTACTTC,CASSLLGRGPETQYF
NA,TRBJ2-6,NA,TRBV4-2,TGTGCCAGCAGCCAAGATCGATTGGCAGGGGAGGTGGCCAACGTCCTGACTTTC,CASSQDRLAGEVANVLTF
NA,TRBJ2-3,NA,TRBV20-1,TGCAGTGCTAGCTCTAGCTCTCAGATTACGCAGTATTTT,CSASSSSQITQYF
many,TRBJ2-1,NA,TRBV6-6,TGTGCCAGCAGTTACGTTGAGGGGGGCGCCTACAATGAGCAGTTCTTC,CASSYVEGGAYNEQFF